The 8 T cell receptor beta chains given below trace back to one sample, sequenced in a study of cytomegalovirus exposure and HLA in healthy donors. The PCR made use of 60 Vbeta and 13 Jbeta primers. Measured with immunoSEQ multiplex PCR; TCRdb has only the in-frame clones, and not every one. The table shows about 160,000 clones, with 70% to 90% occurring only once. The sample consisted of PBMCs. These receptors all come from a young woman in good health and CMV-seronegative.

The CDR3 DNA sequence: TGTGCCAGCAGCCCCAAACGACTAGCGGGGACAACCGGGGAGCTGTTTTTT. Its translation: CASSPKRLAGTTGELFF. This rearrangement joins TRBV7-3 to TRBJ2-2; TRBD2 matches at 11 bases. The germline gives CDR1 SGHTA, CDR2 FQGTGA. This CDR3 is 17 amino acids long. The ends lost 5 bases at V and 5 bases at J; junction bases unmatched: 10.

The V call is TRBV27, the J call TRBJ1-2; tentatively, D is TRBD1 (5 bases). The CDR3 is made up of 12 amino acids. From germline, CDR1 is MNHEY and CDR2 SMNVEV (reference sequence). V shed 5 bases and J shed 7 bases, with 11 bases lying between them. CDR3 amino acids: CASSLGGFGYTF. Written as DNA, the CDR3 is TGTGCCAGCAGTCTGGGGGGGTTTGGCTACACCTTC.

The table lists this clone with a count of one. The chain combines TRBV9 with TRBJ1-1; D may be TRBD1 (6 bases). The CDR3 spans 15 residues. Trimming removed 3 bases at V and 6 bases at J, with 18 bases between. Germline V gene lookup returns CDR1 SGDLS and CDR2 YYNGEE. The CDR3 sequence is CASSGGGQSDAEAFF. CDR3 sequence (DNA): TGTGCCAGCAGCGGCGGGGGGCAGAGTGACGCTGAAGCTTTCTTT.

The rearrangement uses TRBV7-6 and TRBJ2-7, with no clear D. Deletions cut 4 bases from V and 7 bases from J, with 14 bases between. The CDR3 runs to 13 residues. Per the germline V gene, CDR1 is SGHVS and CDR2 is FNYEAQ. The CDR3 nucleotides are TGTGCCAGCAGCTCCTTTTTGAATCGGGAGCAGTACTTC. Translation: CASSSFLNREQYF.

V gene TRBV10-2 combines with J gene TRBJ2-7; TRBD2 aligns across 7 bases. The CDR3 is made up of 13 amino acids. J was trimmed by 3 bases and V by 6 bases; bases with no gene match: 5. CDR1 is WSHSY and CDR2 is SAAADI in the germline V gene. The CDR3 protein is CASRGEGFYEQYF. CDR3 coding DNA: TGCGCCAGCAGAGGGGAGGGTTTCTACGAGCAGTACTTC.

The J gene is TRBJ2-2, the V gene TRBV4-1; 13 bases align to TRBD2. The CDR3 totals 19 residues. V lost 0 bases to trimming and J lost 6 bases; unmatched junction nucleotides: 10. Germline CDR1 reads MGHRA; CDR2 reads YSYEKL. As DNA, the CDR3 is TGCGCCAGCAGCCAAGATTCCGGACTAGCGGGAGTCAAAGCCGGGGAGCTGTTTTTT. Its translation is CASSQDSGLAGVKAGELFF.

The chain recombines TRBV19 with TRBJ1-5, with D unresolved. In germline, CDR1 is LNHDA, CDR2 SQIVND (reference sequence). CDR3 length: 17 amino acids. V was shortened by 1 base and J by 0 bases, with 13 bases between the two germline ends. The CDR3 reads CASSIVRQSYSNQPQHF. CDR3 nucleotide sequence: TGTGCCAGTAGTATAGTCAGGCAGAGCTATAGCAATCAGCCCCAGCATTTT.

The chain couples TRBV28 to TRBJ2-7; 13 bases match TRBD2. Trimming removed 8 bases from V and 2 bases from J; junction bases left unmatched: 0. Germline V CDR1 and CDR2: MDHEN, SYDVKM. The CDR3 totals 13 residues. CDR3 region: CASGTSGTYEQYF. Written as DNA, the CDR3 is TGTGCCAGCGGGACTAGCGGGACCTACGAGCAGTACTTC.